Below, 13 T cell receptor beta chains from the same sample are listed, as sequenced in a study of CD8 T cells in Susac syndrome (dated by TCRdb to between 2018 and 2020). Receptors were amplified or captured by the immunoSEQ multiplex PCR assay. RNA was extracted using the RNeasy kit, and roughly 0.45 to 1 microgram was reverse transcribed with random hexamers. The raw public reads went through TCRdb reprocessing: fastp at Q25, MiXCR clone calling, in-frame beta chains kept. Rows with one shared CDR3 protein collapse into an entry with the most common genes and DNA. The sample data list just over 80,000 distinct CDR3 sequences, and 94% of these were observed just once. The ten largest clonotypes hold about 0.3% of the sample. The specimen sequenced was CD8+ T cells from PBMCs. The receptors stem from a human donor in good health.

The chain couples TRBV29-1 to TRBJ2-1; 11 bases fit TRBD2. In germline, CDR1 is SQVTM, CDR2 ANQGSEA. J gave up 4 bases and V 6 bases, and 5 bases lay outside the gene matches. CDR3 length: 14 residues. The CDR3 region is CSVLGLAEYNEQFF. Here the CDR3 DNA reads TGCAGCGTACTGGGACTAGCGGAATACAATGAGCAGTTCTTC.

This clonotype has only a few counts. The chain links TRBV5-4 to TRBJ1-1; D not resolved. V was shortened by 6 bases and J by 0 bases, with 6 bases between the two germline ends. The CDR3 is 12 amino acids. Germline V CDR1 and CDR2: SGHNT, YYREEE (reference sequence). CDR3 in amino acids: CASTGLNTEAFF. The CDR3 DNA sequence: TGTGCCAGCACCGGCCTGAACACTGAAGCTTTCTTT. The complete variable domain, with remaining parts taken from reference TRBV5-4 and TRBJ1-1, reads ETGVTQSPTHLIKTRGQQVTLRCSSQSGHNTVSWYQQALGQGPQFIFQYYREEENGRGNFPPRFSGLQFPNYSSELNVNALELDDSALYLCASTGLNTEAFFGQGTRLTVV.

The chain couples TRBV11-2 to TRBJ1-1, with a tentative D call TRBD1 (5 bases). From germline, CDR1 is SGHAT and CDR2 FQNNGV. There are 14 residues in the CDR3. V was clipped by 2 bases and J by 10 bases, with 17 bases between them. The CDR3 DNA reads as TGTGCCAGCAGCTTACAACGACGGGGGATTTCAGCTTTCTTT. Translating gives CASSLQRRGISAFF.

J is TRBJ2-7 and V is TRBV13, with 12 bases identical to TRBD1. This CDR3 has 15 amino acids. In germline, CDR1 is PRHDT, CDR2 FYEKMQ (reference sequence). With V trimmed by 3 bases and J by 7 bases, 7 bases remained unmatched. The CDR3 sequence: CASSFTGQGALEQYV. The CDR3 region has the DNA TGTGCCAGCAGCTTCACGGGACAGGGGGCTCTAGAGCAGTACGTC.

The chain has TRBV24-1 and TRBJ2-3; weak D call: TRBD1 (6 bases). Germline lookup yields CDR1 KGHDR and CDR2 SFDVKD. The CDR3 length is 15 residues. Deletions cut 1 base from V and 6 bases from J, with 13 bases between. CDR3 in amino acids: CATSDLSQGRDTQYF. CDR3 nucleotides: TGTGCCACCAGTGATTTATCCCAGGGGCGGGATACGCAGTATTTT.

The CDR3 region is CASSQGSGELFF. CDR3 sequence (DNA): TGCGCCAGCAGCCAAGGGTCCGGGGAGCTGTTTTTT. The V call is TRBV4-1, the J call TRBJ2-2; D not certain. Germline CDR1 reads MGHRA; CDR2 reads YSYEKL. V dropped 1 base and J dropped 6 bases, with 3 bases sitting between them. The CDR3 spans 12 residues.

The gene calls are TRBV23-1 and TRBJ1-1, with D perhaps TRBD1 (6 bases). TRBV23-1 is assigned to the ORF class and has an uncertain function. This CDR3 has 16 residues. Trimming took 6 bases from V and 5 from J, leaving 22 bases between them. The CDR3 loop reads CASSPPNGGARTEAFF. CDR3 nucleotide sequence: TGCGCCAGCAGCCCACCGAACGGGGGCGCGAGGACTGAAGCTTTCTTT.

The chain couples TRBV29-1 to TRBJ2-7; D possibly matches TRBD1 or TRBD2 (7 bases each). There are 14 residues in the CDR3. Trimming left V 4 bases short and J 1 base short, with 14 bases between. Looked up from germline, CDR1 is SQVTM and CDR2 is ANQGSEA. CDR3 in amino acids: CSVATRGGSYEQYF. The DNA of the CDR3 is TGCAGCGTTGCAACCAGGGGGGGATCCTACGAGCAGTACTTC.

The genes are TRBV9 and TRBJ1-1; no definite D call. There are 15 residues in the CDR3. CDR1 and CDR2 (germline): SGDLS, YYNGEE. With 3 bases removed from V and 0 bases from J, the gap between germline ends came to 12 bases. CDR3 sequence reads: CASSGFINMNTEAFF. CDR3 DNA: TGTGCCAGCAGCGGATTTATCAACATGAACACTGAAGCTTTCTTT.

The rearrangement uses TRBV7-8 and TRBJ1-5; D is unresolved. In germline, CDR1 is SGHVS, CDR2 FQNEAQ. Trimming left V 5 bases short and J 1 base short, with 12 bases between. This CDR3 has 15 residues. The DNA of the CDR3 is TGTGCCAGCAGCCCCCGAGGGCCAAGCAATCAGCCCCAGCATTTT. Translating gives CASSPRGPSNQPQHF.

The chain carries TRBV20-1 and TRBJ2-7, with D possibly being TRBD2 (8 bases). This CDR3 is built from 13 residues. V gave up 6 bases and J gave up 5 bases, with 17 bases separating them. Germline V lookup: CDR1 DFQATT, CDR2 SNEGSKA (reference sequence). The CDR3 region is CSAAREGADEQYF. DNA for the CDR3: TGCAGTGCCGCCCGGGAGGGGGCAGACGAGCAGTACTTC.

The chain has TRBV18 and TRBJ2-7; D is uncertain. Germline lookup yields CDR1 KGHSH and CDR2 LQKENI. V was trimmed by 2 bases and J by 5 bases, leaving 4 bases between them. This CDR3 has 11 residues. The CDR3 is CASSPKDEQYV. The CDR3 region has the DNA TGTGCCAGCTCACCAAAGGACGAGCAGTACGTC.

CDR3 protein: CASSQDRRTGNGYTF. DNA of the CDR3: TGCGCCAGCAGCCAAGATAGAAGAACAGGCAATGGCTACACCTTC. The rearrangement uses TRBV4-3 and TRBJ1-2; a weak D match, TRBD1 (5 bases). The CDR3 runs 15 residues. Germline CDR1 and CDR2: LGHNA and YSLEER. Trimming shortened V by 0 bases and J by 6 bases, and 14 bases separated the two germline ends.